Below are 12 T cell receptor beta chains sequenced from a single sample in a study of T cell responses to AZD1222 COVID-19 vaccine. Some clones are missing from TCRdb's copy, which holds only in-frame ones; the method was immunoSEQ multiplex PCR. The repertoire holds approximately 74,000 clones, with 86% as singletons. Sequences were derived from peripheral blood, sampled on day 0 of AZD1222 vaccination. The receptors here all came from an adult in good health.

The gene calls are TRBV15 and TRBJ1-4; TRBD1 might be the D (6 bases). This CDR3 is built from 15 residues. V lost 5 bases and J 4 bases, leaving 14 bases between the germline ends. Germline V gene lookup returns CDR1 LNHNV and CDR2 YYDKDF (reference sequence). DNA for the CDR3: TGTGCCACCAGCTTAGAGATAGGGGGTAATGAAAAACTGTTTTTT. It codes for CATSLEIGGNEKLFF.

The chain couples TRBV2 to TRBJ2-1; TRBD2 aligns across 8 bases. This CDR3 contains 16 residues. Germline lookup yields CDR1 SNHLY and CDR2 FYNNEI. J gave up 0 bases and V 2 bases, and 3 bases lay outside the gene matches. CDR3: CASSESSGSSYNEQFF. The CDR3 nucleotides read TGTGCCAGCAGTGAATCCAGCGGGAGCTCCTACAATGAGCAGTTCTTC.

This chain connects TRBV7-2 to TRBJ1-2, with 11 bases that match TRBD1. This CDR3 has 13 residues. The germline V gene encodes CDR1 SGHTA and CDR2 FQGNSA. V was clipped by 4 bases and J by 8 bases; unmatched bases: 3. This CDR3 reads CASSSDRGRGYTF. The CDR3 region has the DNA TGTGCCAGCAGCTCGGACAGGGGGCGAGGCTACACCTTC.

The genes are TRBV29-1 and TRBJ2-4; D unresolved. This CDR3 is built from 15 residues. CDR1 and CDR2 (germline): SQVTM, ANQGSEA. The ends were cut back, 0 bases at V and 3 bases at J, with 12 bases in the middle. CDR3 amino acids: CSVEEGSRNKNIQYF. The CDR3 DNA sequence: TGCAGCGTTGAAGAGGGATCGAGGAACAAAAACATTCAGTACTTC.

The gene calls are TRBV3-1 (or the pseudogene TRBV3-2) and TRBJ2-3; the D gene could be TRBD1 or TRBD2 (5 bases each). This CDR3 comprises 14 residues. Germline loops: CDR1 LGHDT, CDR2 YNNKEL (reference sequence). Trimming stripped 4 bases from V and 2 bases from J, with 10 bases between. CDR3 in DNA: TGTGCCAGCAGCCCCGGGACCACCACAGATACGCAGTATTTT. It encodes CASSPGTTTDTQYF.

CDR3 sequence reads: CASSSTGKETQYF. The DNA of the CDR3 is TGTGCCAGCAGTTCTACAGGGAAGGAGACCCAGTACTTC. This rearrangement joins TRBV28 to TRBJ2-5; maybe TRBD1 (6 bases). Trimming removed 4 bases at V and 5 bases at J, with 11 bases between. Germline lookup yields CDR1 MDHEN and CDR2 SYDVKM. This CDR3 has 13 residues.

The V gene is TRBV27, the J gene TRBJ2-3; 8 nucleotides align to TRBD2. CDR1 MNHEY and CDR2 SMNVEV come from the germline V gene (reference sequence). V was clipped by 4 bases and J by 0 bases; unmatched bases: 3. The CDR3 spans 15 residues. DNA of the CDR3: TGTGCCAGCAGTTCAGCGGGGGTTAGCACAGATACGCAGTATTTT. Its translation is CASSSAGVSTDTQYF.

CDR3 amino acids: CASSKRGVTEAFF. DNA of the CDR3: TGTGCCAGCAGTAAAAGGGGGGTTACTGAAGCTTTCTTT. The genes are TRBV6-5 and TRBJ1-1; TRBD1 might be the D (6 bases). In germline, CDR1 is MNHEY, CDR2 SVGAGI. The ends were cut back, 5 bases at V and 5 bases at J, with 12 bases in the middle. CDR3 length: 13 residues.

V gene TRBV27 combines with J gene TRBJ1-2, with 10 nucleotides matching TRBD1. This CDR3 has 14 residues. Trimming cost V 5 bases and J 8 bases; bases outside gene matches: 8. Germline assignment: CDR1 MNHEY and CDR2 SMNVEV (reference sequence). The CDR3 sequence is CASSPDRGLYGYTF. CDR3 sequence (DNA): TGTGCCAGCAGTCCCGACAGGGGGCTTTACGGCTACACCTTC.

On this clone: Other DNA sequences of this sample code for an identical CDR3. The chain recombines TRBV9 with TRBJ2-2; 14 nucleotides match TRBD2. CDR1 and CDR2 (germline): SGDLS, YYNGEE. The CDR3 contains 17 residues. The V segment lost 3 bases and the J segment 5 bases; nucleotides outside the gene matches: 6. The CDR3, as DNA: TGTGCCAGCAGCGGGGGACTAGCGGGAGAAGATACCGGGGAGCTGTTTTTT. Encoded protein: CASSGGLAGEDTGELFF.

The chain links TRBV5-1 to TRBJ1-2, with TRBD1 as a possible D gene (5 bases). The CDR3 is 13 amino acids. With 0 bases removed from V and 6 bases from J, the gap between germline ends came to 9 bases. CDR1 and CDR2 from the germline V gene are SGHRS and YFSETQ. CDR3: CASSLGGANGYTF. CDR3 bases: TGCGCCAGCAGCTTGGGTGGGGCCAATGGCTACACCTTC. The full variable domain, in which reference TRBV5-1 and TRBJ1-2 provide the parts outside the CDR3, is KAGVTQTPRYLIKTRGQQVTLSCSPISGHRSVSWYQQTPGQGLQFLFEYFSETQRNKGNFPGRFSGRQFSNSRSEMNVSTLELGDSALYLCASSLGGANGYTFGSGTRLTVV.

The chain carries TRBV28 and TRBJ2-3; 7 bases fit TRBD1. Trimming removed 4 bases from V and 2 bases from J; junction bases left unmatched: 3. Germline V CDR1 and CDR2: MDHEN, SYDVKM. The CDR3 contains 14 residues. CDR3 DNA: TGTGCCAGCAGTTCGGGACAGCACACAGATACGCAGTATTTT. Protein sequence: CASSSGQHTDTQYF.